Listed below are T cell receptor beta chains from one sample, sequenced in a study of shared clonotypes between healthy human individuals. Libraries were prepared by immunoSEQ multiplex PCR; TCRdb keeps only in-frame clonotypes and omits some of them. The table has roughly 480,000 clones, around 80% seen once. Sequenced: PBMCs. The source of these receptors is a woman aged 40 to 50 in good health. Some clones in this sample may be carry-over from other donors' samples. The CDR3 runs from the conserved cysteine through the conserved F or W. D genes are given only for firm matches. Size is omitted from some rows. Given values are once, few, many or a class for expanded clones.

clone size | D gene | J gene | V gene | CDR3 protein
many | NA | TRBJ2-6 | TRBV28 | CASSPLRRANVLTF
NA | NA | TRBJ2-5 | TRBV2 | CASSEVGETQYF
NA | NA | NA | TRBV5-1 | CASSPPLYNSYEQYF
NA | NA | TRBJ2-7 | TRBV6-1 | CASSERGHYEQYF
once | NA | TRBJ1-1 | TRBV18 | CASSPATGVAEAFF
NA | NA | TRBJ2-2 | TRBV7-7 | CASSSGAGELFF
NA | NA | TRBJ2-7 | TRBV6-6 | CASSYARSYEQYF
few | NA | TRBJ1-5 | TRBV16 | CASTRREFQPQHF
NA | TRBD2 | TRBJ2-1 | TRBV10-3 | CAISESRTSGRNEQFF
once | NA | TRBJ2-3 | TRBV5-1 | CASSLAVQGSDTQYF
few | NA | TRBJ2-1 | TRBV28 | CASSLWGGPHNEQFF
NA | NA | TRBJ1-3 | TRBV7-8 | CASSPQGPSGNTIYF
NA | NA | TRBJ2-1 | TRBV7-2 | CASSLRLAVSYNEQFF
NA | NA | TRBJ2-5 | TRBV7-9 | CASSPRDFQETQYF
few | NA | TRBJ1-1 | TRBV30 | CAWSVGGVNTEAFF
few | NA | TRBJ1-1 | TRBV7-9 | CASSLGGEAFF
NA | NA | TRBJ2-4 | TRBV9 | CASSVGEVGNIQYF
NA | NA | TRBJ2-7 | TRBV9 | CASSVGPDNSYEQYF
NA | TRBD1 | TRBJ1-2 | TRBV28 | CASSPSDREVQGYTF
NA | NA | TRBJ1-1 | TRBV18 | CASSSTENTEAFF
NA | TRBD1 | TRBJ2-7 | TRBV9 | CASSVASGGPYEQYF
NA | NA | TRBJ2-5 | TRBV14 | CASSQEVSGLAETQYF
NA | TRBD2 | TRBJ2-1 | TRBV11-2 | CASSQDEGSGSNEQFF
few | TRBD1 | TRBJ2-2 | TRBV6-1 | CASSEGTGDTGELFF
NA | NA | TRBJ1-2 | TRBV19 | CASSSRAQNHGYTF
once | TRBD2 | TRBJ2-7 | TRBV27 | CASSFREGDEQYF
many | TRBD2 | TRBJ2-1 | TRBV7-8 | CASSLGLAGYNEQFF
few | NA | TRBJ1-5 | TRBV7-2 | CASGPSSGQPQHF
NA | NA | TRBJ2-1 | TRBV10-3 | CAISAEALPYNEQFF
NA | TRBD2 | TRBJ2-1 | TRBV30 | CAWSLRLAGVRNEQFF
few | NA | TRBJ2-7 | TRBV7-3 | CASSLTRDYEQYF
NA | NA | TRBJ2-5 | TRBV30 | CAWSSSSETQYF
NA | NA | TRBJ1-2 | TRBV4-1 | CASSHGQSREVYGYTF
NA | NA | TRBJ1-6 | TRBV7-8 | CASSLVQGTNSPLHF
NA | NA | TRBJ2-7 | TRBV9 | CASSVRSTWGSEQYF
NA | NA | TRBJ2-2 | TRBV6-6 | CASNQGSTGELFF
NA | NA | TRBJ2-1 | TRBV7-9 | CASSFRLGRDSYNEQFF
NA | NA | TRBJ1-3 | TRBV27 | CASSLSSGNTIYF
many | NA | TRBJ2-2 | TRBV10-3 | CAISDRATGELFF
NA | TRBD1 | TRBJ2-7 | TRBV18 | CASSLGTGLREQYF
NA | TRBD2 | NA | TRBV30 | CAWSVGAGVEGEQYF
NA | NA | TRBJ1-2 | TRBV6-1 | CASSQEIYGYTF
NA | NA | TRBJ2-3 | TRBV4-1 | CASKLVGGRGTDTQYF
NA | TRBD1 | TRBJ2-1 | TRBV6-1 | CASSGPHRDREINEQFF
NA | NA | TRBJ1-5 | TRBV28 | CASSPDNQPQHF
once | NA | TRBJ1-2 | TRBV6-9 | CASSYSDKNYGYTF
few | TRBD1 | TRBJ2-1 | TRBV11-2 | CASSSWTGGRDEQFF